This TCR beta chain comes out of a study of blood T cell repertoires in COVID-19. Across the whole study: Acute and convalescent COVID-19 specimens originated in the United States, Italy and Spain. Nucleic acid was either cDNA or gDNA, and it came from T cells, B-cell-depleted T cells, or PBMCs.

TCRdb's copy holds only in-frame clones and misses some; the assay was immunoSEQ multiplex PCR. The repertoire includes about 26,000 clones, roughly 90% of them detected once, and about 3% sits in the top ten. V dropped 0 bases and J dropped 6 bases, with 9 bases sitting between them. Germline V gene data show CDR1 as MGHRA and CDR2 as YSYEKL. The CDR3 consists of 14 residues. V and J are TRBV4-1 and TRBJ2-1; D remains unclear. The material sequenced was peripheral blood. This clonotype was obtained from a human donor in a cohort sampled during active COVID-19. In DNA, the CDR3 is TGCGCCAGCAGCCAAGATTTCGAGTTCAATGAGCAGTTCTTC. Translating gives CASSQDFEFNEQFF.